This T cell receptor beta chain was obtained from a study of identifying expanded T cells in peripheral blood. Regarding this clone: Its antigen is not identified.

Healthy donors had no documented immune events, such as infections, while sampled. Libraries were prepared by immunoSEQ multiplex PCR; TCRdb keeps only in-frame clonotypes and omits some of them. This sample has about 110,000 clones, with roughly 90% found just once. V was clipped by 0 bases and J by 0 bases, with 12 bases between them. Germline CDR1 and CDR2: LGHNA and YNFKEQ. The CDR3 is made up of 17 amino acids. General study points: Roughly two-week clone count variance significantly increased as total template count grew. About 1.3 clones differed between technical replicates, versus approximately 16 and 20 over time.

This receptor was identified in a person aged 18-69 years in good health. The V and J genes are TRBV4-2 and TRBJ1-3; D not resolved. The sample taken for sequencing was blood. As DNA, the CDR3 is TGTGCCAGCAGCCAAGACCCGGTGGGAAGCTCTGGAAACACCATATATTTT. Protein sequence: CASSQDPVGSSGNTIYF.